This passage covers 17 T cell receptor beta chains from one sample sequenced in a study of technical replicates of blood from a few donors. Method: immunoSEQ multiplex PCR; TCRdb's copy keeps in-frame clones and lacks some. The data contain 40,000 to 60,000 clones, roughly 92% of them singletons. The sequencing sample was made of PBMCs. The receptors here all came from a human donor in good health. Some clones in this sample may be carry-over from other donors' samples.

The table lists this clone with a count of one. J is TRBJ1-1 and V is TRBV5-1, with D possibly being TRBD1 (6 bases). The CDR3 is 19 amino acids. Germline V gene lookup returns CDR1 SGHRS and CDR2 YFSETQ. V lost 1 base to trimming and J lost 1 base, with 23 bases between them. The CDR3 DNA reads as TGCGCCAGCAGCTTGATCGCTAATATACAGGGACCGAGGAACACTGAAGCTTTCTTT. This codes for CASSLIANIQGPRNTEAFF.

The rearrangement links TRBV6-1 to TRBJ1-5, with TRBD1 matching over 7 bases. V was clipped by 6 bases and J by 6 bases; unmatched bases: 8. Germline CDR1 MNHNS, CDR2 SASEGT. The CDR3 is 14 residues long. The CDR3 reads CASSGEGDSQPQHF. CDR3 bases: TGTGCCAGCAGCGGCGAGGGGGACAGTCAGCCCCAGCATTTT.

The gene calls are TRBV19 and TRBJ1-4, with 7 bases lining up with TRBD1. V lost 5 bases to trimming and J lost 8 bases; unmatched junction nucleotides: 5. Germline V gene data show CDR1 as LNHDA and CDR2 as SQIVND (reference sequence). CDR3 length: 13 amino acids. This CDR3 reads CASSFTGEEKLFF. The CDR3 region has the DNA TGTGCCAGTAGTTTTACAGGGGAGGAAAAACTGTTTTTT. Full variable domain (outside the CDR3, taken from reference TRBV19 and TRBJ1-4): DGGITQSPKYLFRKEGQNVTLSCEQNLNHDAMYWYRQDPGQGLRLIYYSQIVNDFQKGDIAEGYSVSREKKESFPLTVTSAQKNPTAFYLCASSFTGEEKLFFGSGTQLSVL.

The CDR3 DNA is TGTGCCAGCAGCGGAGACGGGACAGGGGGCCGCGAGCAGTACTTC. Protein sequence: CASSGDGTGGREQYF. The chain uses TRBV9 and TRBJ2-7; 12 nucleotides line up with TRBD1. V was pared by 3 bases and J by 6 bases, with 7 bases of the junction left unmatched. The germline CDR1 and CDR2 sequences are SGDLS and YYNGEE. The CDR3 consists of 15 residues.

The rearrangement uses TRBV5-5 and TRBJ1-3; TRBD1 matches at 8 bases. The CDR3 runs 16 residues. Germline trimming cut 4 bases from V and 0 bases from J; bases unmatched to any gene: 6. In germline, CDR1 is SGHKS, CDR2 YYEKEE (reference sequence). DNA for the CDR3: TGTGCCAGCAGCACCCGACAGGGGAGCTCTGGAAACACCATATATTTT. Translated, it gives CASSTRQGSSGNTIYF.

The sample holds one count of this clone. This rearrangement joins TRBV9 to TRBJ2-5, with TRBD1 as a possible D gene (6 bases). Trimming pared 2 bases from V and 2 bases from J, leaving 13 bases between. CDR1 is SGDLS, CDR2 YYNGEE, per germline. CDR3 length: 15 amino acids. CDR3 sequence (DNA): TGTGCCAGCAGCGTTAATGAGGGGACACAAGAGACCCAGTACTTC. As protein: CASSVNEGTQETQYF. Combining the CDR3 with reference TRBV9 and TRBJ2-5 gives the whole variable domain DSGVTQTPKHLITATGQRVTLRCSPRSGDLSVYWYQQSLDQGLQFLIQYYNGEERAKGNILERFSAQQFPDLHSELNLSSLELGDSALYFCASSVNEGTQETQYFGPGTRLLVL.

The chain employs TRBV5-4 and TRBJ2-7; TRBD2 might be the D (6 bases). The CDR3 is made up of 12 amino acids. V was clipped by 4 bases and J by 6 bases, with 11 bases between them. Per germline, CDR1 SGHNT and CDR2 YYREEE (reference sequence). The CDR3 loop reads CASSPPGGEQYF. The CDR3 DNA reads TGTGCCAGCAGCCCACCCGGGGGCGAGCAGTACTTC.

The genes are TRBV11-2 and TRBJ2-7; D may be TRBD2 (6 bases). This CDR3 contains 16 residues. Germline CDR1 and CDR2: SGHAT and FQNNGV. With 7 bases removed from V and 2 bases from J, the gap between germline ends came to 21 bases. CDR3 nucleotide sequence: TGTGCCAGCACCGTTACCTCTGGGACTGGGACCTACGAGCAGTACTTC. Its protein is CASTVTSGTGTYEQYF.

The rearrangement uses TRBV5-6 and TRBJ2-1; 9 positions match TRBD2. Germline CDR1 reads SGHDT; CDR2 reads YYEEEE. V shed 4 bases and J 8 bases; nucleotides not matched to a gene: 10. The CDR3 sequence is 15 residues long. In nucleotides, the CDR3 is TGTGCCAGCAGCCCGAGCGGGGGGCCTGGGCATGAGCAGTTCTTC. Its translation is CASSPSGGPGHEQFF. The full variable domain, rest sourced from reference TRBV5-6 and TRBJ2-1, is DAGVTQSPTHLIKTRGQQVTLRCSPKSGHDTVSWYQQALGQGPQFIFQYYEEEERQRGNFPDRFSGHQFPNYSSELNVNALLLGDSALYLCASSPSGGPGHEQFFGPGTRLTVL.

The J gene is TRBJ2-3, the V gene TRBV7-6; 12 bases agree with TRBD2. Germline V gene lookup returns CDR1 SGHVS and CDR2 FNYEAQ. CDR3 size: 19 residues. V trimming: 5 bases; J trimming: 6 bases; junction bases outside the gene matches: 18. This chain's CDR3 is CASSLSGRPGLAGADTQYF. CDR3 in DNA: TGTGCCAGCAGCCTCTCGGGACGACCGGGACTAGCGGGCGCGGATACGCAGTATTTT. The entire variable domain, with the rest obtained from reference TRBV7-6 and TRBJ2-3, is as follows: GAGVSQSPRYKVTKRGQDVALRCDPISGHVSLYWYRQALGQGPEFLTYFNYEAQQDKSGLPNDRFSAERPEGSISTLTIQRTEQRDSAMYRCASSLSGRPGLAGADTQYFGPGTRLTVL.

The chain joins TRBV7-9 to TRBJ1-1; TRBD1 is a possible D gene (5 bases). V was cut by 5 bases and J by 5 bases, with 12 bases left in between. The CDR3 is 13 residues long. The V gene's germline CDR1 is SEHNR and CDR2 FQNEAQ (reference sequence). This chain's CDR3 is CASSEGGGTEAFF. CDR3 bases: TGTGCCAGCAGCGAAGGCGGGGGTACTGAAGCTTTCTTT.

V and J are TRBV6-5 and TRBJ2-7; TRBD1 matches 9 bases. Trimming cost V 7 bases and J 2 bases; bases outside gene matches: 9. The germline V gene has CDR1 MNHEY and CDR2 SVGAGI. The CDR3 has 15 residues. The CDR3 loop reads CASTYRGTGTYEQYF. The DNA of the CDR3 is TGTGCCAGCACCTACAGGGGGACAGGGACCTACGAGCAGTACTTC.

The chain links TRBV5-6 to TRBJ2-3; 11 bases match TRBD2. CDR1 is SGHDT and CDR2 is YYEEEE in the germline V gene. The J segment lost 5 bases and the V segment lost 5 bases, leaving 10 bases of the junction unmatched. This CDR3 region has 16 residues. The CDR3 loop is CASRELAGAVQDTQYF. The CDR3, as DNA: TGTGCCAGCAGGGAACTAGCGGGAGCCGTTCAAGATACGCAGTATTTT.

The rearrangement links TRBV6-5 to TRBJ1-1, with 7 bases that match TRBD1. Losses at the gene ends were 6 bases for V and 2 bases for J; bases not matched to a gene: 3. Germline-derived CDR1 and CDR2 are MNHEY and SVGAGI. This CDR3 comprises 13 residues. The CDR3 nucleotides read TGTGCCAGCAGGGGGACAGTAAACACTGAAGCTTTCTTT. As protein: CASRGTVNTEAFF.

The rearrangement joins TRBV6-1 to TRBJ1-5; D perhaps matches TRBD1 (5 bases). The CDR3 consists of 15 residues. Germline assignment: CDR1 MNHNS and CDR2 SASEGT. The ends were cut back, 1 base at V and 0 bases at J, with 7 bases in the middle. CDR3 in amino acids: CASSEGQYSNQPQHF. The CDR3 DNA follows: TGTGCCAGCAGTGAAGGACAGTATAGCAATCAGCCCCAGCATTTT.

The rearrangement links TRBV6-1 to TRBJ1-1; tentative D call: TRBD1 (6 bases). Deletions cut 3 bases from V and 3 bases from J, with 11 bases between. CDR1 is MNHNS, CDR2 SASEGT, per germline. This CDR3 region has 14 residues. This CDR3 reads CASSDPGQYTEAFF. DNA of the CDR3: TGTGCCAGCAGTGACCCTGGACAGTACACTGAAGCTTTCTTT.

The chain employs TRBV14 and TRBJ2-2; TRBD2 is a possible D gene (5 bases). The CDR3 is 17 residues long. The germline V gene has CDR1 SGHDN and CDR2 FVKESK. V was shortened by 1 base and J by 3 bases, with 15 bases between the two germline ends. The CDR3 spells CASSQVLGLADTGELFF. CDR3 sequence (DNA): TGTGCCAGCAGCCAAGTTCTTGGGCTAGCTGACACCGGGGAGCTGTTTTTT.